This note documents a single T cell receptor (beta chain) sequence. Its antigen is undetermined. This sample is drawn from a study of cytomegalovirus exposure and HLA in healthy donors. Study-wide results and limits: Further analysis was carried out later, and it showed several of the most significant clusters appearing linked to common viral pathogens. One cluster of highly shared sequence variants probably arose as a sequencing artifact.

The CDR3 has 16 residues. With 2 bases clipped from V and 8 bases from J, the junction kept 12 bases outside the gene matches. Germline V gives CDR1 MNHEY, CDR2 SVGAGI. The PCR had 60 Vbeta and 13 Jbeta primers. In the authors' methods: It was a later analysis that counted tens of millions of unique TCR beta chains, of which roughly 11 million were shared. The method was immunoSEQ multiplex PCR; TCRdb's version includes in-frame clones alone and lacks a portion of them. V and J calls and clone size come straight from that table; D and trimming were deduced from the DNA. The sample totals roughly 76,000 clones; its top ten clones hold about 2.4%.

This TCR was recovered from a female donor in good health and CMV-seropositive. J is TRBJ1-1 and V is TRBV6-5, with 9 bases aligning to TRBD1. The sequencing input was PBMCs. Written as DNA, the CDR3 is TGTGCCAGCAGTTACCAACTGGACAGGGGCGGGAGCGAAGCTTTCTTT. Protein: CASSYQLDRGGSEAFF.